The rows below give T cell receptor beta chains drawn from one sample of a study of T cells in narcolepsy. Method: immunoSEQ multiplex PCR; TCRdb's copy keeps in-frame clones and lacks some. Counted here are tens of thousands of clones, around 83% occurring once; the ten biggest clones make up about 0.64%. What was sequenced was memory (CD45RA-) CD4+ T cells from blood. The receptors here all came from a human donor in good health. Both conserved end residues are part of each CDR3. D genes are given only for firm matches. The size field is filled for only some rows; it gives once, few, many or a size class.

j_call,clone_size,d_call,v_call,cdr3_aa,cdr3_nt
TRBJ1-2,-,-,TRBV19,CASSTPRDRDRYGYTF,TGTGCCAGTAGTACCCCCCGGGACCGAGACCGTTATGGCTACACCTTC
TRBJ2-6,-,-,TRBV15,CATSRVSGANVLTF,TGTGCCACCAGCAGAGTTTCTGGGGCCAACGTCCTGACTTTC
TRBJ1-2,medium-sized,TRBD1,TRBV10-3,CAIRSTGVYGYTF,TGTGCCATCAGATCAACAGGGGTATATGGCTACACCTTC
TRBJ1-2,-,-,TRBV6-5,CASSYKGGSYGYTF,TGTGCCAGCAGTTATAAGGGGGGCAGCTATGGCTACACCTTC
TRBJ1-1,-,-,TRBV14,CASSSLPGNTEAFF,TGTGCCAGCAGCTCATTACCAGGGAACACTGAAGCTTTCTTT
TRBJ1-2,-,-,TRBV2,CAGGPKTNYGYTF,TGTGCCGGCGGGCCGAAGACTAACTATGGCTACACCTTC
TRBJ1-1,few,-,TRBV2,CASSVIELNTEAFF,TGTGCCAGCAGTGTAATAGAATTGAACACTGAAGCTTTCTTT
TRBJ1-2,-,TRBD1,TRBV7-2,CASSEGQNYGYTF,TGTGCCAGCAGCGAGGGACAGAACTATGGCTACACCTTC
TRBJ1-2,-,TRBD1,TRBV28,CASSLSGQGIAGYTF,TGTGCCAGCAGTTTATCCGGACAGGGAATAGCTGGCTACACCTTC
TRBJ1-4,-,-,TRBV6-1,CASRRGGFSNEKLFF,TGTGCCAGCAGGAGGGGGGGGTTCTCCAATGAAAAACTGTTTTTT
TRBJ1-6,once,TRBD1,TRBV2,CASSRQGNNSPLHF,TGTGCCAGCAGCCGACAGGGCAATAATTCACCCCTCCACTTT
TRBJ2-2,-,-,TRBV25-1,CASSEYGSSAGELFF,TGTGCCAGCAGTGAATATGGCTCTAGCGCCGGGGAGCTGTTTTTT
TRBJ2-5,-,TRBD2,TRBV7-2,CASSPGLAVQETQYF,TGTGCCAGCAGCCCCGGACTAGCGGTCCAAGAGACCCAGTACTTC
TRBJ2-1,-,-,TRBV5-1,CASSYDTGNEQFF,TGCGCCAGCAGCTATGACACCGGCAATGAGCAGTTCTTC
TRBJ1-4,-,TRBD1,TRBV30,CAFGTGFEKLFF,TGTGCCTTTGGGACAGGGTTTGAAAAACTGTTTTTT
TRBJ1-3,-,-,TRBV6-1,CASSESPHLSQYSGNTIYF,TGTGCCAGCAGTGAAAGCCCCCACCTCTCCCAGTACTCTGGAAACACCATATATTTT
TRBJ1-4,once,TRBD1,TRBV15,CATSSLTGGNEKLFF,TGTGCCACCAGCAGCCTGACAGGGGGGAATGAAAAACTGTTTTTT
TRBJ2-3,-,TRBD1,TRBV29-1,CSVQGGGQRTDTQYF,TGCAGCGTTCAAGGTGGGGGACAGCGCACAGATACGCAGTATTTT
TRBJ2-3,-,-,TRBV5-1,CASSFPPTDTQYF,TGCGCCAGCAGCTTCCCTCCAACAGATACGCAGTATTTT
TRBJ2-1,-,TRBD1,TRBV5-6,CASSWDRTVNEQFF,TGTGCCAGCAGCTGGGACAGGACGGTCAATGAGCAGTTCTTC
TRBJ1-2,-,-,TRBV27,CASSLGYGYTF,TGTGCCAGCAGTTTGGGGTATGGCTACACCTTC
TRBJ1-6,-,-,TRBV10-3,CAISEGPRRGSPLHF,TGTGCCATCAGTGAAGGCCCCAGGCGGGGATCACCCCTCCACTTT
TRBJ1-2,-,-,TRBV4-1,CASSQDDRTDHGYTF,TGCGCCAGCAGCCAAGATGATCGGACAGACCATGGCTACACCTTC
TRBJ2-3,-,-,TRBV29-1,CSVVRAPDTQYF,TGCAGCGTTGTTAGGGCCCCAGATACGCAGTATTTT
TRBJ2-5,few,TRBD2,TRBV2,CASSARGGPGETQYF,TGTGCCAGCAGTGCGCGGGGGGGGCCGGGAGAGACCCAGTACTTC
TRBJ2-1,-,TRBD2,TRBV10-2,CASRSGGVWDEQFF,TGCGCCAGCCGCAGCGGGGGGGTCTGGGATGAGCAGTTCTTC
TRBJ1-4,few,-,TRBV4-3,CASSQDRREKLFF,TGCGCCAGCAGCCAAGATAGGAGGGAAAAACTGTTTTTT
TRBJ2-7,-,TRBD1,TRBV2,CASSPGTGISYEQYF,TGTGCCAGCAGTCCCGGGACAGGGATCTCCTACGAGCAGTACTTC
TRBJ1-6,-,TRBD1,TRBV5-6,CASSAGQGGSNSPLHF,TGTGCCAGCAGCGCCGGTCAGGGGGGTAGTAATTCACCCCTCCACTTT
TRBJ2-1,-,TRBD2,TRBV7-2,CATPAGGGQFF,TGTGCCACCCCAGCGGGGGGCGGGCAGTTCTTC
TRBJ2-1,-,TRBD2,TRBV10-2,CASRGLAGGPLSYNEQFF,TGCGCCAGCAGGGGACTAGCGGGGGGGCCTCTATCCTACAATGAGCAGTTCTTC
TRBJ1-6,-,TRBD1,TRBV5-1,CASSLVEDRVSPLHF,TGCGCCAGCAGCTTGGTTGAGGACAGGGTTTCACCCCTCCACTTT
TRBJ2-1,-,-,TRBV5-6,CASSSTANRLTYNEQFF,TGTGCCAGCAGCAGCACAGCGAACAGGTTAACCTACAATGAGCAGTTCTTC
TRBJ1-6,-,TRBD1,TRBV2,CASSEAQAQGASLHF,TGTGCCAGCAGTGAAGCGCAGGCACAGGGGGCGTCCCTCCACTTT
TRBJ2-2,few,-,TRBV19,CASTAGGTGELFF,TGTGCCAGTACGGCCGGAGGCACCGGGGAGCTGTTTTTT
TRBJ2-1,-,-,TRBV10-3,CAISVGGGGGLEYNEQFF,TGTGCCATCAGTGTAGGGGGGGGCGGGGGCCTAGAGTACAATGAGCAGTTCTTC
TRBJ1-2,once,-,TRBV21-1,CASSTEGDNYGYTF,TGTGCCAGCAGCACCGAGGGGGACAACTATGGCTACACCTTC
TRBJ2-3,-,TRBD2,TRBV12-5,CASGLDWTRYLGTQYF,TGTGCTAGTGGTTTGGATTGGACTAGGTATTTAGGTACGCAGTATTTT